The rows below give T cell receptor beta chains drawn from one sample of a study of glioma-infiltrating T cells. TCRdb analysed the multiplex PCR reads with MiXCR anew, one entry per CDR3 protein. The sample has approximately 140,000 distinct CDR3 sequences; 24% are singletons. Sequences were obtained from glioma tissue, nonneoplastic brain tissue, or PBMCs (not recorded which). These receptors came from a human donor with low-grade glioma or glioblastoma, undergoing nonglioma brain surgery, or in good health (not recorded which). Each CDR3 is given with its conserved first and last residue. D genes are given only for firm matches. Size is omitted from some rows. Given values are once, few, many or a class for expanded clones.

size	D	V	J	length	DNA	CDR3
few	TRBD2	TRBV7-9	TRBJ2-1	16	TGTGCCAGCAGCTTTCCCCTAGCGGGGGCCCCCGATGAGCAGTTCTTC	CASSFPLAGAPDEQFF
.	.	TRBV7-6	TRBJ2-5	14	TGTGCCAGCAGCAAAACTAGATTGGGTGGGGCCCAGTACTTC	CASSKTRLGGAQYF
many	TRBD1	TRBV6-1	TRBJ1-5	15	TGTGCCAGCAGTGGGGGACAGGGCGGCAATCAGCCCCAGCATTTT	CASSGGQGGNQPQHF
.	.	TRBV7-3	TRBJ2-5	14	TGTGCCAGCAGCTTAGTTTTGCTAAGCGAGACCCAGTACTTC	CASSLVLLSETQYF
many	TRBD2	TRBV6-1	TRBJ2-1	17	TGTGCCAGCAGCAATAGCGGGGGGACCAGCTCCTACAATGAGCAGTTCTTC	CASSNSGGTSSYNEQFF
.	.	TRBV6-1	TRBJ1-5	13	TGTGCCAGCAGTTCCCCAGGGGTGGGACCCCAGCATTTT	CASSSPGVGPQHF
many	.	TRBV6-2/TRBV6-3	TRBJ1-1	14	TGTGCCAGCAGTTACGATGTTAGAGTCGAGCGAGCTTTCTTT	CASSYDVRVERAFF
.	TRBD1	TRBV4-1	TRBJ2-1	15	TGCGCCAGCAGCCAAGCGGGACAGGGTGGCAATGAGCAGTTCTTC	CASSQAGQGGNEQFF
many	.	TRBV27	TRBJ2-3	12	TGTGCCAGCAGTTTATCGATGGATACGCAGTATTTT	CASSLSMDTQYF
many	.	TRBV6-1	TRBJ1-5	9	TGTGCCAGCGGACAGCCCCAGCATTTT	CASGQPQHF
many	.	TRBV7-2	TRBJ2-1	13	TGTGCCAGCAGCTTTGTAGCTTACAATGAGCAGTTCTTC	CASSFVAYNEQFF
few	.	TRBV4-1	TRBJ1-2	16	TGCGCCAGCAGCCAAGATCCCGCGGATCCTAACTATGGCTACACCTTC	CASSQDPADPNYGYTF
.	.	TRBV3-1	TRBJ1-2	16	TGTGCCAGCAGCCAAGGGTTATCGGGACGGAGCTATTGCTACACCTTC	CASSQGLSGRSYCYTF
.	.	TRBV19	TRBJ2-5	14	TGTGCCAGTAGTCCGAGACGGGGCCGAGAGGCCCAGTACTTC	CASSPRRGREAQYF
many	.	TRBV6-1	TRBJ1-3	14	TGTGCCAGCAGCCGGACAGTGATCGGAAACACCATATATTTT	CASSRTVIGNTIYF
many	TRBD2	TRBV7-3	TRBJ2-3	14	TGTGCCAGCAGCCTGGGACTAGCGTCAGATACGCAGTATTTT	CASSLGLASDTQYF
few	.	TRBV7-2	TRBJ2-3	16	TGTGCCAGCAGCTTAAGTCCCGGGATTAGCACAGATACGCAGTATTTT	CASSLSPGISTDTQYF
.	.	TRBV27	TRBJ1-1	14	TGTGCCAGCAGAGCTTTCGGGGGCCGGACTGAAGCTTTCTTT	CASRAFGGRTEAFF
.	.	TRBV7-2	TRBJ1-6	19	TGTGCCAGCAGACATTTGCCATTACAGGGCCCAATCTATAATTCACCCCTCCACTTT	CASRHLPLQGPIYNSPLHF
few	TRBD2	TRBV19	TRBJ2-3	17	TGTGCCAGTAGTCCGGGGGGGGGACGCACACGCACAGATACGCAGTATTTT	CASSPGGGRTRTDTQYF
few	.	TRBV4-1	TRBJ1-6	17	TGCGCCAGCAGCCAAGCCCCTACCGGGACACAGTTCTCACCCCTCCACTTT	CASSQAPTGTQFSPLHF
.	.	TRBV20-1	TRBJ2-3	16	TGCAGTGCTGACGCCACCTACAGGGAAGGCACAGATACGCAGTATTTT	CSADATYREGTDTQYF
.	.	TRBV20-1	TRBJ2-3	14	TGTAGTGCTAAACTAGAGGGGGGCTCAGATACGCAGTATTTT	CSAKLEGGSDTQYF
.	.	TRBV7-3	TRBJ1-1	15	TGTGCCAGCAGCTTAACGGGACACTTAAACACTGAAGCTTTCTTT	CASSLTGHLNTEAFF
.	TRBD1	TRBV3-1	TRBJ2-5	16	TGTGCCAGCAGCCAAGTCATTGGACAGGGGGAAGAGACCCAGTACTTC	CASSQVIGQGEETQYF
few	TRBD1	TRBV24-1	TRBJ2-5	15	TGTGCCACCAGTGAGGCAGACAGGGAGCGAGAGACCCAGTACTTC	CATSEADRERETQYF
.	.	TRBV7-9	TRBJ2-3	15	TGTGCCAGCAGCTCACAGCCGGGACCCACAGATACGCAGTATTTT	CASSSQPGPTDTQYF
.	.	TRBV2	TRBJ1-6	14	TGTGCCAGCAGATCGGACGGTGCCTGGGCCTCCCTCCACTTT	CASRSDGAWASLHF
few	.	TRBV6-6	TRBJ1-1	15	TGTGCCAGCAGTTACTCGACAAGCATGAACACTGAAGCTTTCTTT	CASSYSTSMNTEAFF
.	.	TRBV20-1	TRBJ1-5	15	TGCAGTGCTGGAGCTCCCGGCAGTACAAATCAGCCCCAGCATTTT	CSAGAPGSTNQPQHF
many	TRBD2	TRBV4-1	TRBJ2-5	16	TGCGCCAGCAGCCAATCGAGGACTAGCGAACAAGAGACCCAGTACTTC	CASSQSRTSEQETQYF
many	TRBD2	TRBV6-1	TRBJ2-3	15	TGTGCCAGCACCTGGTCGGGGGGGGCCAGGGATACGCAGTATTTT	CASTWSGGARDTQYF
many	.	TRBV27	TRBJ1-1	13	TGTGCCAGCAGCCGGCACACGGGTACTGAAGCTTTCTTT	CASSRHTGTEAFF
.	.	TRBV19	TRBJ2-2	17	TGTGCCAGTATTGCTTCGCGGGGACTGGAGAACACCGGGGAGCTGTTTTTT	CASIASRGLENTGELFF
few	TRBD1	TRBV20-1	TRBJ2-2	16	TGCAGTGCGCACAGGGGGGCGTGGGGATACACCGGGGAGCTGTTTTTT	CSAHRGAWGYTGELFF
.	.	TRBV18	TRBJ2-1	16	TGTGCCAGCTCACCACCAGGGGGGAGCTCCTACAATGAGCAGTTCTTC	CASSPPGGSSYNEQFF
.	.	TRBV2	TRBJ1-1	14	TGTGCCAGCAGTGAGATTAAGGGGTACACTGAAGCTTTCTTT	CASSEIKGYTEAFF
.	.	TRBV7-9	TRBJ1-6	18	TGTGCCAGCAGCCCACCTCCTGGAAGGGCGTCCTATAATTCACCCCTCCACTTT	CASSPPPGRASYNSPLHF
few	TRBD1	TRBV3-1	TRBJ1-2	13	TGTGCCAGCAGCGGACAGGCCAACTATGGCTACACCTTC	CASSGQANYGYTF
.	.	TRBV11-2	TRBJ1-2	15	TGTGCCAGCAGCGACCGGTTGACATTCTTCTATGGCTACACCTTC	CASSDRLTFFYGYTF